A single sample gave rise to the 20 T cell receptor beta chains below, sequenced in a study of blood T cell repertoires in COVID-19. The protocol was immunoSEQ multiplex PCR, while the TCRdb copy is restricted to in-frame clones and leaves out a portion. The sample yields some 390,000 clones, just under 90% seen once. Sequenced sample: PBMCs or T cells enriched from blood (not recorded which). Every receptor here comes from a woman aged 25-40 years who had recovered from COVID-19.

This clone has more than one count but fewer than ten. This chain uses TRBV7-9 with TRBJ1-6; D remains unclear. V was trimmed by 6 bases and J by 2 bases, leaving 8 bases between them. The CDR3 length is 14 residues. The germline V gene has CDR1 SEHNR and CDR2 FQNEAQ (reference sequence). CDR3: CASSHSTYNSPLHF. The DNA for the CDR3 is TGTGCCAGCAGTCACAGTACCTATAATTCACCCCTCCACTTT. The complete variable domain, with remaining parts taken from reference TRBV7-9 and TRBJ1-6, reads DTGVSQNPRHKITKRGQNVTFRCDPISEHNRLYWYRQTLGQGPEFLTYFQNEAQLEKSRLLSDRFSAERPKGSFSTLEIQRTEQGDSAMYLCASSHSTYNSPLHFGNGTRLTVT.

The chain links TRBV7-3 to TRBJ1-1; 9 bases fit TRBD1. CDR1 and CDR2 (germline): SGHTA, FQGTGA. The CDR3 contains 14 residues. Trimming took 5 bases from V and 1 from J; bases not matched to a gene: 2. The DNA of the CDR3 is TGTGCCAGCAGCCTGGGACAGGGGAACACTGAAGCTTTCTTT. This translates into CASSLGQGNTEAFF.

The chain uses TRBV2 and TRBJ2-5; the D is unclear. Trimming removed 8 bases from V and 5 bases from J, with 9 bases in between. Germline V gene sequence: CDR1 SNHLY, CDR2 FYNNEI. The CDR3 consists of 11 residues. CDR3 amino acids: CASSSAETQYF. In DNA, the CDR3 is TGTGCCAGCTCGTCCGCGGAGACCCAGTACTTC.

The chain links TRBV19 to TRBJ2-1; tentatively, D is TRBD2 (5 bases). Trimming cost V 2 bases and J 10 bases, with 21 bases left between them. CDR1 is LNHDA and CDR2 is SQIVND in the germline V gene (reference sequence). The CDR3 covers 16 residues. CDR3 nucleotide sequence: TGTGCCAGTAGTATAAAAGGCGGGCCTACAATAGGGGAGCAGTTCTTC. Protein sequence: CASSIKGGPTIGEQFF.

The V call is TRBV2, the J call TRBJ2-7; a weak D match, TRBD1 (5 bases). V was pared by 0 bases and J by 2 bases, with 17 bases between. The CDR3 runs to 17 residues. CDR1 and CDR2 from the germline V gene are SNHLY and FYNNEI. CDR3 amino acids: CASSEARSQGNTYEQYF. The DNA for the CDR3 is TGTGCCAGCAGTGAAGCGCGCTCCCAGGGTAACACCTACGAGCAGTACTTC. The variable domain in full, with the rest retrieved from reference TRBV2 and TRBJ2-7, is EPEVTQTPSHQVTQMGQEVILRCVPISNHLYFYWYRQILGQKVEFLVSFYNNEISEKSEIFDDQFSVERPDGSNFTLKIRSTKLEDSAMYFCASSEARSQGNTYEQYFGPGTRLTVT.

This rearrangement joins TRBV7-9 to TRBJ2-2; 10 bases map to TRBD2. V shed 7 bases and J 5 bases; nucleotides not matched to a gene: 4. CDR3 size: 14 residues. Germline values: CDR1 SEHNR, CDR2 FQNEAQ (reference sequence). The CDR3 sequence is CASTSGGETGELFF. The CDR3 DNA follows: TGTGCCAGCACAAGCGGGGGGGAAACCGGGGAGCTGTTTTTT.

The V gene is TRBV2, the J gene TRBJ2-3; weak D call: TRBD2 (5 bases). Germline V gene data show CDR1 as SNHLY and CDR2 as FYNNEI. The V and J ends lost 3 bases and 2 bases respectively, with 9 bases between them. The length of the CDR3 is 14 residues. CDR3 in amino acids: CASSDRRATDTQYF. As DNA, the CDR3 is TGTGCCAGCAGTGACAGGCGGGCCACAGATACGCAGTATTTT.

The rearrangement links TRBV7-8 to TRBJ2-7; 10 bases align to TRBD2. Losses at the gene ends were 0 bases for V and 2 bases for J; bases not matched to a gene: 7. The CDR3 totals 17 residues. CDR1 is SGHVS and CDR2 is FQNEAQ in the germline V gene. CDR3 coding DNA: TGTGCCAGCAGCTTAGCGTCCCTAGCGGGGGTACCCTACGAGCAGTACTTC. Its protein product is CASSLASLAGVPYEQYF. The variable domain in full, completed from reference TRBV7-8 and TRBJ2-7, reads GAGVSQSPRYKVAKRGQDVALRCDPISGHVSLFWYQQALGQGPEFLTYFQNEAQLDKSGLPSDRFFAERPEGSVSTLKIQRTQQEDSAVYLCASSLASLAGVPYEQYFGPGTRLTVT.

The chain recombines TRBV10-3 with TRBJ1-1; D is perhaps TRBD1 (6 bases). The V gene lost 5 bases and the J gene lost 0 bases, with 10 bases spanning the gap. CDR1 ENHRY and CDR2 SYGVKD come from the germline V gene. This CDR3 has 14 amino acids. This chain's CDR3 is CAISLTGLNTEAFF. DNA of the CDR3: TGTGCCATCAGTTTAACAGGGTTGAACACTGAAGCTTTCTTT.

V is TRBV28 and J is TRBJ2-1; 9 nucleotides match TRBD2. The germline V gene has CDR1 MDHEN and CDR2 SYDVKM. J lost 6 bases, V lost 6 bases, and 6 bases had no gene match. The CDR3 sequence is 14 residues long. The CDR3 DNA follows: TGTGCCAGCAGCGCAGCGGGGGGAATCAATGAGCAGTTCTTC. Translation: CASSAAGGINEQFF. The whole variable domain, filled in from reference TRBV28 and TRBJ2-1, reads DVKVTQSSRYLVKRTGEKVFLECVQDMDHENMFWYRQDPGLGLRLIYFSYDVKMKEKGDIPEGYSVSREKKERFSLILESASTNQTSMYLCASSAAGGINEQFFGPGTRLTVL.

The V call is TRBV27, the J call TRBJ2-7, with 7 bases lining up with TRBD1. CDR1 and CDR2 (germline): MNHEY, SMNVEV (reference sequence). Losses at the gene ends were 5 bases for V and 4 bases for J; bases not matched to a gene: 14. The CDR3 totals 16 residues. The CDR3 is CASSTPKQGSGYEQYF. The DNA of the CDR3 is TGTGCCAGCAGTACTCCTAAACAGGGGTCGGGGTACGAGCAGTACTTC.

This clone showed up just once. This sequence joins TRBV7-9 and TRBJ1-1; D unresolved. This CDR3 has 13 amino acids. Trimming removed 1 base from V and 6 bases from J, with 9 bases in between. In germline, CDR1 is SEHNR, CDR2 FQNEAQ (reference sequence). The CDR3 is CASSLGPEAEAFF. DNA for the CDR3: TGTGCCAGCAGCTTAGGGCCCGAGGCTGAAGCTTTCTTT.

CDR3 sequence reads: CASSLAGGIDEQYF. Written as DNA, the CDR3 is TGTGCCAGCAGCTTAGCAGGGGGCATCGACGAGCAGTACTTC. The gene calls are TRBV7-9 and TRBJ2-7; TRBD1 matches at 7 bases. CDR1 and CDR2 from the germline V gene are SEHNR and FQNEAQ (reference sequence). The CDR3 loop spans 14 amino acids. After removal of 0 bases from V and 5 bases from J, the junction contained 4 bases not matched to a gene.

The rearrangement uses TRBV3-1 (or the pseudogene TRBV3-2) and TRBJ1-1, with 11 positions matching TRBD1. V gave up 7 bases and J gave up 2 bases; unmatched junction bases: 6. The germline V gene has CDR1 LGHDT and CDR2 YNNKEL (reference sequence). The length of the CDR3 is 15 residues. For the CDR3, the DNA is TGTGCCAGCAATCTCGGACAGGGGGCAAACACTGAAGCTTTCTTT. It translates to CASNLGQGANTEAFF.

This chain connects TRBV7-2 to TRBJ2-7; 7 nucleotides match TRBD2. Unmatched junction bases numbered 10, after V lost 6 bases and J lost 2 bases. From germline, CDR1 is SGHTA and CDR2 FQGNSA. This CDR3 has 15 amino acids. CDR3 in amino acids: CASSLRGGLTYEQYF. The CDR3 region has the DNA TGTGCCAGCAGTCTAAGGGGAGGGCTAACCTACGAGCAGTACTTC.

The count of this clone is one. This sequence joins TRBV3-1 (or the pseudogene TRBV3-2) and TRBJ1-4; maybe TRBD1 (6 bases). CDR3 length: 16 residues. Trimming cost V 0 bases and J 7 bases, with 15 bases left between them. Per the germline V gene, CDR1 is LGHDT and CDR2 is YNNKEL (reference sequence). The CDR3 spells CASSQDTGGFGEKLFF. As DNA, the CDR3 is TGTGCCAGCAGCCAAGATACGGGGGGCTTTGGTGAAAAACTGTTTTTT.

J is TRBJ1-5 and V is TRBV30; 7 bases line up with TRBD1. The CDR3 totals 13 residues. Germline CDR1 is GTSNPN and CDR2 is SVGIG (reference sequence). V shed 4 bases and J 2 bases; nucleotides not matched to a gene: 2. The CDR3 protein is CAWNTGGNQPQHF. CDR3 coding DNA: TGTGCCTGGAATACAGGGGGCAATCAGCCCCAGCATTTT.

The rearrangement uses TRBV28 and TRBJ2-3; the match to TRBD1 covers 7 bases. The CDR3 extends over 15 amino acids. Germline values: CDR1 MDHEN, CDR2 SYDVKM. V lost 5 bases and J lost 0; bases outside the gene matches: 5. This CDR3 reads CASSPGDSSTDTQYF. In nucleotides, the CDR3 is TGTGCCAGCAGTCCCGGGGACAGTAGCACAGATACGCAGTATTTT.

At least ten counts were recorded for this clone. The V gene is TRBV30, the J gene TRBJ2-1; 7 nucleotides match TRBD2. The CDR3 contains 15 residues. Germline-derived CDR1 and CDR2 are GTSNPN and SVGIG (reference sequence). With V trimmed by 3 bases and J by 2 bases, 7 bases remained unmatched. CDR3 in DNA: TGTGCCTGGAGAACGCCGGGACTAACCTACAATGAGCAGTTCTTC. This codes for CAWRTPGLTYNEQFF.

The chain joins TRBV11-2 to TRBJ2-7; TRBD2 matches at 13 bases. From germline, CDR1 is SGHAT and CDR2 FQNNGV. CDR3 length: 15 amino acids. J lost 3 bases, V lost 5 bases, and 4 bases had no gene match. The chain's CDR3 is CASSARTSGSYEQYF. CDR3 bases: TGTGCCAGCAGCGCCAGGACTAGCGGGAGCTACGAGCAGTACTTC.